This T cell receptor (beta chain) was identified during a study of blood T cell repertoires in COVID-19. Study information: Acute-phase and convalescent COVID-19 samples originated in the United States, Italy and Spain. T cells, B-cell-depleted T cells, or PBMCs supplied cDNA or gDNA.

The germline V gene encodes CDR1 SGHRS and CDR2 YFSETQ. Trimming removed 4 bases from V and 5 bases from J; junction bases left unmatched: 6. The CDR3 is made up of 13 amino acids. Repertoires were generated with immunoSEQ multiplex PCR, while TCRdb's copy carries only in-frame clones and drops some. In the table there are 170,000 or so clones, approximately 88% of which are singletons. This receptor was obtained from a woman in her sixties or seventies with acute or convalescent COVID-19. Sequencing input: peripheral blood. The chain employs TRBV5-1 and TRBJ2-7; TRBD1 matches 7 bases. The CDR3 loop is CASSRQGVNEQYF. CDR3 DNA sequence: TGCGCCAGCAGCCGACAGGGCGTAAACGAGCAGTACTTC.